Below are 22 T cell receptor beta chains sequenced from a single sample in a study of CD8 T cells in ankylosing spondylitis. MiXCR was run by TCRdb on the 5' RACE reads, yielding one entry per CDR3 protein. The sample lists 340,000 or so distinct CDR3 sequences, roughly 14% occurring once. The sequenced material came from blood, either unsorted or a sorted T cell fraction (not recorded which). The receptors shown here come from a male donor with ankylosing spondylitis or in good health (not recorded which).

CDR3 sequence (DNA): TGCAGTGCTAGTTGGCAAGGCGAGCAGTACTTC. It is translated as CSASWQGEQYF. This sequence joins TRBV20-1 and TRBJ2-7; D is ambiguous. Trimming cost V 3 bases and J 6 bases, with 9 bases left between them. CDR3 length: 11 amino acids. Germline V gives CDR1 DFQATT, CDR2 SNEGSKA (reference sequence).

This clonotype was counted between two and nine times. This chain joins TRBV25-1 and TRBJ1-1; D gene unclear. The V gene's germline CDR1 is MGHDK and CDR2 SYGVNS. The V end was cut by 3 bases, the J end by 1 base, with 6 bases between. This CDR3 contains 13 residues. Here the CDR3 DNA reads TGTGCCAGCAGTGAGAGACAGAACACTGAAGCTTTCTTT. It is translated as CASSERQNTEAFF.

The chain uses TRBV10-3 and TRBJ2-1, with 12 bases identical to TRBD2. From germline, CDR1 is ENHRY and CDR2 SYGVKD. V lost 0 bases to trimming and J lost 10 bases; unmatched junction nucleotides: 10. The length of the CDR3 is 17 residues. The chain's CDR3 is CAISESALAGGRGEQFF. The CDR3 DNA follows: TGTGCCATCAGTGAGTCGGCCCTAGCGGGAGGGCGAGGAGAGCAGTTCTTC.

The rearrangement uses TRBV12-3 or TRBV12-4 and TRBJ2-1; perhaps TRBD1 as D (5 bases). The ends were cut back, 6 bases at V and 9 bases at J, with 21 bases in the middle. The CDR3 totals 15 residues. CDR3 protein: CASSPVRVVMGEQFF. Written as DNA, the CDR3 is TGTGCCAGCAGCCCAGTCAGGGTGGTCATGGGTGAGCAGTTCTTC.

The chain has TRBV10-3 and TRBJ2-1, with TRBD1 matching 9 bases. Trimming at V came to 2 bases and at J to 10 bases, leaving 9 bases not matched to a gene. This CDR3 comprises 15 residues. The germline V gene encodes CDR1 ENHRY and CDR2 SYGVKD. CDR3 DNA sequence: TGTGCCATCAGTGAGGGCCCACAGGGGGCCTACGAGCAGTTCTTC. Translating gives CAISEGPQGAYEQFF.

On this clonotype: Germline and junction disagree at one end, which may indicate a read error. The chain's CDR3 is CAISEFLERAEQFIF. In nucleotides, the CDR3 is TGTGCCATCAGTGAGTTTCTAGAGCGGGCTGAGCAGTTCATCTTC. V gene TRBV10-3 combines with J gene TRBJ2-1; perhaps TRBD2 as D (6 bases). Per the germline V gene, CDR1 is ENHRY and CDR2 is SYGVKD. CDR3 size: 15 residues.

This clonotype was seen only a few times. The chain uses TRBV10-3 and TRBJ2-7; D possibly uses TRBD1 or TRBD2 (6 bases each). The CDR3 totals 16 residues. V dropped 5 bases and J dropped 4 bases, with 21 bases sitting between them. The germline V gene encodes CDR1 ENHRY and CDR2 SYGVKD. The CDR3 DNA reads as TGTGCCATCAGTCCTTCAGACGGGGGCCTTGGGTACGAGCAGTACTTC. Translation gives CAISPSDGGLGYEQYF.

The CDR3 DNA follows: TGTGCCAGCAGTGTGGAGGGGGGGAGGACAGATACGCAGTATTTT. This gives the protein CASSVEGGRTDTQYF. The rearrangement joins TRBV25-1 to TRBJ2-3; tentative D call: TRBD2 (7 bases). This CDR3 is built from 15 residues. The V end was cut by 4 bases, the J end by 3 bases, with 14 bases between. Germline V gene data show CDR1 as MGHDK and CDR2 as SYGVNS.

The chain uses TRBV15 and TRBJ2-5; maybe TRBD1 (6 bases). The CDR3 is 12 amino acids. Trimming took off 4 bases at V and 3 bases at J, with 6 bases between the two ends. In germline, CDR1 is LNHNV, CDR2 YYDKDF (reference sequence). CDR3 sequence reads: CATSKGEETQYF. In DNA, the CDR3 is TGTGCCACCAGCAAGGGGGAAGAGACCCAGTACTTC.

The rearrangement uses TRBV7-2 and TRBJ2-3; the match to TRBD2 covers 15 bases. Germline CDR1 reads SGHTA; CDR2 reads FQGNSA. The CDR3 length is 15 residues. After removal of 5 bases from V and 11 bases from J, the junction contained 8 bases not matched to a gene. The CDR3 DNA sequence: TGTGCCAGCAGCCCTCCGGGACTAGCGGGGGGCGGGCAGTATTTT. Protein: CASSPPGLAGGGQYF.

This clonotype has only a few counts. The chain uses TRBV11-2 and TRBJ2-7; a weak D match, TRBD1 (6 bases). The V gene's germline CDR1 is SGHAT and CDR2 FQNNGV. The CDR3 has 13 amino acids. The V end was cut by 4 bases, the J end by 2 bases, with 9 bases between. The CDR3 spells CASSSRQAYEQYF. CDR3 coding DNA: TGTGCCAGCAGCTCTCGACAGGCCTACGAGCAGTACTTC.

This clonotype was picked up a small number of times. The chain recombines TRBV6-5 with TRBJ1-5; 7 nucleotides line up with TRBD1. This CDR3 contains 16 residues. The germline gives CDR1 MNHEY, CDR2 SVGAGI. V was clipped by 0 bases and J by 9 bases; unmatched bases: 11. CDR3 bases: TGTGCCAGCAGTTACTCAGCTACGGACAGGCTTTGGCCCCAGCATTTT. Its protein is CASSYSATDRLWPQHF.

The V gene is TRBV12-3 or TRBV12-4, the J gene TRBJ1-3; D not resolved. Trimming took 4 bases from V and 8 from J, leaving 15 bases between them. The length of the CDR3 is 14 residues. CDR3 sequence reads: CASSSPGGGYTIYF. The CDR3, as DNA: TGTGCCAGCAGTTCCCCCGGCGGAGGGTACACCATATATTTT.

This clonotype was observed a few times. This CDR3 reads CSASPALMNTEAFF. CDR3 nucleotide sequence: TGCAGTGCTTCCCCCGCCCTCATGAACACTGAAGCTTTCTTT. The chain uses TRBV20-1 and TRBJ1-1; D remains unclear. Trimming cost V 5 bases and J 0 bases, with 13 bases left between them. The CDR3 length is 14 residues. Per the germline V gene, CDR1 is DFQATT and CDR2 is SNEGSKA (reference sequence).

This clonotype came up a few times. The J gene is TRBJ2-3, the V gene TRBV3-1; 8 nucleotides agree with TRBD2. Trimming took 6 bases from V and 4 from J; bases not matched to a gene: 9. Germline V gene sequence: CDR1 LGHDT, CDR2 YNNKEL (reference sequence). This CDR3 has 15 residues. The CDR3 loop is CASSRTTSGADTQYF. As DNA, the CDR3 is TGTGCCAGCAGTCGCACTACTAGCGGCGCAGATACGCAGTATTTT.

The gene calls are TRBV10-3 and TRBJ1-5, with a tentative D call TRBD1 (5 bases). The germline gives CDR1 ENHRY, CDR2 SYGVKD. V lost 0 bases to trimming and J lost 4 bases, with 10 bases between them. The length of the CDR3 is 15 residues. CDR3 protein: CAISESQVGNQPQHF. The CDR3 bases are TGTGCCATCAGTGAGTCACAGGTCGGTAATCAGCCCCAGCATTTT.

This clonotype was seen only a few times. The J gene is TRBJ2-7, the V gene TRBV29-1; 9 positions agree with TRBD1. This CDR3 is built from 13 residues. J gave up 6 bases and V 6 bases, and 9 bases lay outside the gene matches. CDR1 is SQVTM and CDR2 is ANQGSEA in the germline V gene. The CDR3 loop is CSVSQGARGEQYF. The CDR3 DNA follows: TGCAGCGTCTCACAGGGGGCGCGGGGCGAGCAGTACTTC.

The chain combines TRBV4-2 with TRBJ2-2; D possibly matches TRBD1 or TRBD2 (6 bases each). This CDR3 is built from 18 residues. With 0 bases removed from V and 4 bases from J, the gap between germline ends came to 18 bases. CDR1 LGHNA and CDR2 YNFKEQ come from the germline V gene. The CDR3 loop reads CASSQDSGGGTSTGELFF. CDR3 sequence (DNA): TGTGCCAGCAGCCAAGATTCCGGGGGCGGAACCAGCACCGGGGAGCTGTTTTTT.

The V call is TRBV3-1, the J call TRBJ2-5, with 9 nucleotides matching TRBD2. The CDR3 sequence is 15 residues long. After removal of 9 bases from V and 1 base from J, the junction contained 9 bases not matched to a gene. The germline V gene has CDR1 LGHDT and CDR2 YNNKEL (reference sequence). As DNA, the CDR3 is TGTGCCAGTCGAGCAAGCGGGGGGATCCAAGAGACCCAGTACTTC. Protein: CASRASGGIQETQYF.

The rearrangement uses TRBV5-1 and TRBJ2-7; D gene unclear. The germline V gene encodes CDR1 SGHRS and CDR2 YFSETQ. CDR3 length equals 13 residues. V shed 4 bases and J shed 0 bases, with 8 bases lying between them. The CDR3 here is CASSAANSYEQYF. As DNA, the CDR3 is TGCGCCAGCAGCGCAGCGAACTCCTACGAGCAGTACTTC.

The V and J genes are TRBV6-1 and TRBJ2-2, with 14 nucleotides matching TRBD2. The germline CDR1 and CDR2 sequences are MNHNS and SASEGT. The CDR3 length is 16 residues. J was trimmed by 7 bases and V by 4 bases; bases with no gene match: 5. The CDR3 coding sequence is TGTGCCAGCAGTGGGGGACTAGCGGGAGATGACGGGGAGCTGTTTTTT. It yields the protein CASSGGLAGDDGELFF.

V usage is TRBV30 and J usage is TRBJ2-3, with D uncertain. The CDR3 spans 14 residues. V lost 0 bases and J lost 5, with 12 bases in between. The germline V gene has CDR1 GTSNPN and CDR2 SVGIG (reference sequence). CDR3 sequence: CAWSVMSTVDTQYF. In DNA form, the CDR3 reads TGTGCCTGGAGTGTAATGTCCACGGTAGATACGCAGTATTTT.